This T cell receptor (beta chain) originates from a study of T cell repertoires in cytomegalovirus infection. Looking at the study overall: CMV epitopes, recently identified HLA-C-restricted and well-studied HLA-B-restricted, were used. Matching HLA type, along with CMV infection, was indicated by public TCR beta signatures.

Study findings and constraints: Frequencies of public TCR beta families were cumulated, and this identified carriers of CMV plus the relevant HLA.

Germline V gene data show CDR1 as SGHVS and CDR2 as FQNEAQ. The CDR3 loop spans 16 amino acids. The germline V and J ends were trimmed by 5 bases and 1 base, with 18 bases remaining between them. TCRdb independently ran MiXCR on the reads; one entry per CDR3 protein. The sample holds approximately 81,000 distinct CDR3 sequences, about 24% seen once. The table lists this clonotype with many counts. What it binds is not known. The rearrangement joins TRBV7-8 to TRBJ2-7; maybe TRBD1 (6 bases). This receptor was obtained from a human donor in good health (CMV status not recorded). Some clones in this sample may be carry-over from other donors' samples. Source: CD8+ T cells from cultured PBMCs, taken from culture after CMV antigen stimulation. The CDR3 is CASSRGTAGASYEQYF. In nucleotides, the CDR3 is TGTGCCAGCAGCAGAGGAACGGCAGGGGCATCCTACGAGCAGTACTTC.